This T cell receptor beta chain came from a study of cytomegalovirus exposure and HLA in healthy donors. PCR was performed using 60 Vbeta and 13 Jbeta primers. Clones were sequenced by immunoSEQ multiplex PCR, and TCRdb holds only the in-frame ones, with some missing. The sample has some 160,000 clones, almost 80% seen once; the top ten hold more than 1.2%. This clone has only one observation. Its antigen is currently unknown. The CDR3 consists of 16 residues. The V gene lost 0 bases and the J gene lost 8 bases, with 17 bases spanning the gap. CDR1 is WNHNN, CDR2 SYGVQD, per germline (reference sequence). Whole-study findings and limits: In a later analysis, TCR beta V- and J-gene trimming showed a link to a missense DCLRE1C variant. From TCR beta sequences, most subjects' HLA-A and HLA-B alleles were reportedly predicted accurately. Looking again later, the authors saw that most CMV-associated TCR beta chains seemed HLA-restricted.

Donors sampled were nominally healthy, though unrecorded immune exposures were likely. The sequencing input was PBMCs. The TCR sequence derives from a male donor in good health and CMV-seronegative. The V and J genes are TRBV10-1 and TRBJ2-1, with TRBD2 as a possible D gene (5 bases). The chain's CDR3 is CASSESLANRIDEQFF. The CDR3 DNA is TGCGCCAGCAGTGAGTCGCTAGCAAATCGGATCGATGAGCAGTTCTTC.